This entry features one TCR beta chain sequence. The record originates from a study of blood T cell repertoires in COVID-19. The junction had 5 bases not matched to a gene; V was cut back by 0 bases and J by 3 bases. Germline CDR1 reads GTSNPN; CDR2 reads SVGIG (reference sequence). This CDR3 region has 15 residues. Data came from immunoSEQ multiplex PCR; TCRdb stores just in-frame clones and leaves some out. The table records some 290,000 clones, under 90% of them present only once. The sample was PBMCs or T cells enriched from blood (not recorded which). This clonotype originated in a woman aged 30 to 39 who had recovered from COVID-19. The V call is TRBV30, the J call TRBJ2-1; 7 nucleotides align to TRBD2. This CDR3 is CAWSVLAGVYNEQFF. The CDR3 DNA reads TGTGCCTGGAGTGTACTGGCGGGAGTCTACAATGAGCAGTTCTTC.